What follows are 8 T cell receptor beta chains derived from one specimen sequenced in a study of Graves' ophthalmopathy and Graves' hyperthyroidism. Beta-chain TCR CDR3 regions were amplified from RNA transcripts. Second-round multiplex PCR came after first-round RT-PCR with HTBI primers. Each CDR3 protein gets one entry after TCRdb re-called the multiplex PCR reads with MiXCR. The sample records a few hundred thousand distinct CDR3 sequences, about a sixth being singletons. Sequencing input: peripheral blood. All receptors derive from an adult woman with stable Graves' hyperthyroidism.

In its sample, this clonotype was seen many times. The gene calls are TRBV9 and TRBJ1-2, with a weak D call TRBD1 (5 bases). CDR3 size: 14 residues. Trimming removed 0 bases at V and 7 bases at J, with 13 bases between. The germline gives CDR1 SGDLS, CDR2 YYNGEE. The CDR3 protein is CASSVAAGNGGYTF. The CDR3 DNA sequence: TGTGCCAGCAGCGTAGCGGCAGGGAACGGTGGCTACACCTTC.

This clonotype appeared a few times. The J gene is TRBJ2-2, the V gene TRBV25-1; D not certain. Trimming cost V 1 base and J 2 bases, with 11 bases left between them. CDR1 is MGHDK and CDR2 is SYGVNS in the germline V gene. CDR3 length equals 16 residues. The CDR3 loop reads CASSESGFRNTGELFF. Here the CDR3 DNA reads TGTGCCAGCAGTGAATCTGGCTTTCGAAACACCGGGGAGCTGTTTTTT.

V is TRBV12-3 or TRBV12-4 and J is TRBJ2-7, with D tentatively TRBD2 (6 bases). V lost 3 bases, J lost 9 bases, and 9 bases lay in between. CDR3 length equals 11 residues. The CDR3 is CASSFTGVQYF. In nucleotides, the CDR3 is TGTGCCAGCAGTTTTACGGGGGTGCAGTACTTC.

In this sample, this clonotype turned up many times. The chain couples TRBV14 to TRBJ1-2, with D maybe TRBD1 (5 bases). V was pared by 1 base and J by 4 bases, with 7 bases between. The germline gives CDR1 SGHDN, CDR2 FVKESK. This CDR3 is built from 13 residues. CDR3 in DNA: TGTGCCAGCAGCCAAGGAGGGACCTATGGCTACACCTTC. Encoded protein: CASSQGGTYGYTF. The variable domain in full, completed from reference TRBV14 and TRBJ1-2, reads EAGVTQFPSHSVIEKGQTVTLRCDPISGHDNLYWYRRVMGKEIKFLLHFVKESKQDESGMPNNRFLAERTGGTYSTLKVQPAELEDSGVYFCASSQGGTYGYTFGSGTRLTVV.

This clonotype was observed at least ten times. The chain is built from TRBV11-2 and TRBJ2-5, with 7 bases lining up with TRBD2. Germline V gene data show CDR1 as SGHAT and CDR2 as FQNNGV. V lost 5 bases, J lost 4 bases, and 10 bases stayed unmatched. This CDR3 is 15 amino acids long. In DNA form, the CDR3 reads TGTGCCAGCAGCGCTAATCCCGGGGGGTTAGAGACCCAGTACTTC. Its protein product is CASSANPGGLETQYF.

This clonotype was counted at least ten times. The chain links TRBV12-3 or TRBV12-4 to TRBJ1-6; D might be TRBD1 (6 bases). Trimming left V 3 bases short and J 10 bases short, with 13 bases between. The CDR3 totals 14 residues. This chain's CDR3 is CASSFQGGGSPLHF. The CDR3 region has the DNA TGTGCCAGCAGTTTCCAGGGAGGGGGATCACCCCTCCACTTT.

This clonotype was seen repeatedly, ten times or more. The chain combines TRBV10-3 with TRBJ2-5; D unclear. The CDR3 sequence is 15 residues long. Trimming left V 2 bases short and J 1 base short, with 11 bases between. Germline-derived CDR1 and CDR2 are ENHRY and SYGVKD. CDR3 residues: CAISEVRNLQETQYF. CDR3 bases: TGTGCCATCAGTGAGGTCAGGAACCTCCAAGAGACCCAGTACTTC.

This clonotype has a count of ten or more. The CDR3 spells CASSYRHRSSYNSPLHF. CDR3 nucleotide sequence: TGTGCCAGCAGCTACCGACACCGAAGCTCCTATAATTCACCCCTCCACTTT. The chain uses TRBV7-2 and TRBJ1-6; the D is unclear. CDR1 and CDR2 (germline): SGHTA, FQGNSA. The CDR3 runs 17 residues. Trimming removed 4 bases at V and 0 bases at J, with 13 bases between.